This T cell receptor (beta chain) was sequenced for a study of T-cell memory formation after mild COVID-19. 5'RACE, which relied on constant-segment primers, yielded TCR alpha and TCR beta cDNA libraries carrying sample barcodes and UMIs. Using its own MiXCR run on the 5' RACE reads, TCRdb lists one record per CDR3 protein. Of some 200,000 distinct CDR3 sequences in the sample, around 8.8% were seen once. This receptor was taken from a man aged 18 to 30 who had mild COVID-19 (a few samples of this study predate the infection). Cell type and time point are not known. The sample was PBMCs or a T cell subset sorted from them (not recorded which).

The CDR3 nucleotides are TGTGCCATCAGGCCGCTGGGGACAGGGAAGTATCAGCCCCAGCATTTT. Amino acid sequence: CAIRPLGTGKYQPQHF. The V call is TRBV10-3, the J call TRBJ1-5, with 9 bases that match TRBD1. The length of the CDR3 is 16 residues. CDR1 ENHRY and CDR2 SYGVKD come from the germline V gene. J gave up 5 bases and V 6 bases, and 11 bases lay outside the gene matches.